This T cell receptor beta chain comes out of a study of T cells in Graves' hyperthyroidism and ophthalmopathy. Overall study context: It was at initial diagnosis, before any treatment, that peripheral blood was collected.

Together with thyroid ultrasound, orbital computed tomography, serum thyroxine and TRAb, clinical symptoms were used for diagnoses. This sample holds PBMCs from roughly 10 ml fresh peripheral blood. Authors of the study amplified TCR beta CDR3 regions from RNA transcripts. During a first-round RT-PCR of the TCR CDR3, the HTBI primer set was used. In TCRdb, the multiplex PCR reads were re-called with MiXCR into one record per CDR3 protein. This table holds about 640,000 distinct CDR3 sequences, 20% found once. This clonotype was counted between two and nine times. Its antigen is currently unknown. Whole-study findings and limits: Clonotypes that were expanded in thyroid above 0.001 mostly appeared in blood too.

The origin of this receptor is a man aged 30 to 39 with Graves' ophthalmopathy. Sequences were obtained from blood.

The CDR3 protein is CASSLGVQGLSSSIYF. The CDR3 DNA follows: TGTGCCAGCAGCTTAGGAGTACAGGGACTCTCTTCCTCCATATATTTT. V is TRBV7-9 and J is TRBJ1-3; D may be TRBD1 (6 bases). The germline V gene encodes CDR1 SEHNR and CDR2 FQNEAQ (reference sequence). This CDR3 region has 16 residues. Trimming left V 1 base short and J 11 bases short, with 21 bases between.